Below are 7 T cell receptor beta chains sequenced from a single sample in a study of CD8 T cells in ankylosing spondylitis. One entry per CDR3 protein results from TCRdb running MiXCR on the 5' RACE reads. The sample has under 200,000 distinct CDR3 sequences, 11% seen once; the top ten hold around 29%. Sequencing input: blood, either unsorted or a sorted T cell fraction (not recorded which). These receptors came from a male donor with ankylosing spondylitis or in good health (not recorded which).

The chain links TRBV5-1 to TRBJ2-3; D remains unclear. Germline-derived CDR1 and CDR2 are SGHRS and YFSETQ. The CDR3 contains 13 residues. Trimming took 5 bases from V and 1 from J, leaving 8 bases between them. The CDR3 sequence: CASRSTGTDTQYF. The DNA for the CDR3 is TGCGCCAGCAGGAGTACGGGCACAGATACGCAGTATTTT.

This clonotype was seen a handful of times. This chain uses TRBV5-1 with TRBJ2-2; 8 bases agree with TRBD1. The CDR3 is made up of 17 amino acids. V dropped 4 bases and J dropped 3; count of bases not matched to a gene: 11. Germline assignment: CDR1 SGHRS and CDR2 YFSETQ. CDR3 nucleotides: TGCGCCAGCAGCCTGGTAACAGGGGGATCGGACACCGGGGAGCTGTTTTTT. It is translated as CASSLVTGGSDTGELFF. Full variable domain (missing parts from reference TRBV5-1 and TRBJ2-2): KAGVTQTPRYLIKTRGQQVTLSCSPISGHRSVSWYQQTPGQGLQFLFEYFSETQRNKGNFPGRFSGRQFSNSRSEMNVSTLELGDSALYLCASSLVTGGSDTGELFFGEGSRLTVL.

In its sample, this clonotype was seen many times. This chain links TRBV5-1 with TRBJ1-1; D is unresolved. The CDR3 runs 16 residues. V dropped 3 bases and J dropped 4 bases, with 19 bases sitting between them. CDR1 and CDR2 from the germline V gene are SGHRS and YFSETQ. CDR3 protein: CASSYNSKTGSTEAFF. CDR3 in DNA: TGCGCCAGCAGCTACAATAGTAAGACGGGTTCCACTGAAGCTTTCTTT.

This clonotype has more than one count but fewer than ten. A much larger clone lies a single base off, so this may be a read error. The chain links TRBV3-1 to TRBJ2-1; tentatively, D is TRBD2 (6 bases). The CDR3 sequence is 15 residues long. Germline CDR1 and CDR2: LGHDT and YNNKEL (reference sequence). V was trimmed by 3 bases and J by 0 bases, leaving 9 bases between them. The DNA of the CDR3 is TGTGCCAGCAGCCACGAGACTAGCTCCTACAATGAGCAGTTCTTC. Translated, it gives CASSHETSSYNEQFF.

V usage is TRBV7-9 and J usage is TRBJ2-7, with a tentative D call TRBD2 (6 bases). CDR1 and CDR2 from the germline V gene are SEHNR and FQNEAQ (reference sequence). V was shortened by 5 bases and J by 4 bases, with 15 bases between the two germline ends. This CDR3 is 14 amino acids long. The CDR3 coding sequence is TGTGCCAGCAGCCCAAGGAGGGGCCCTTACGAGCAGTACTTC. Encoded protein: CASSPRRGPYEQYF.

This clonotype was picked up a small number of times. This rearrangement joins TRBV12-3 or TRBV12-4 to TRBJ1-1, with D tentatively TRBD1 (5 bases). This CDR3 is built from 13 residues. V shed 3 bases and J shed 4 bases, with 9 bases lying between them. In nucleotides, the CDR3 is TGTGCCAGCAGTTTGAGGGACGGCACTGAAGCTTTCTTT. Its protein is CASSLRDGTEAFF.

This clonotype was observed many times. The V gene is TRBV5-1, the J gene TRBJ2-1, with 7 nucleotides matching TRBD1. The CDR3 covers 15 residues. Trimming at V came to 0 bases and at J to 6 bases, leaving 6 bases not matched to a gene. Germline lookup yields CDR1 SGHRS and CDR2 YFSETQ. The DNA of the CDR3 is TGCGCCAGCAGCTTGGAAGCAGGGGGAGTCAATGAGCAGTTCTTC. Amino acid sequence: CASSLEAGGVNEQFF.